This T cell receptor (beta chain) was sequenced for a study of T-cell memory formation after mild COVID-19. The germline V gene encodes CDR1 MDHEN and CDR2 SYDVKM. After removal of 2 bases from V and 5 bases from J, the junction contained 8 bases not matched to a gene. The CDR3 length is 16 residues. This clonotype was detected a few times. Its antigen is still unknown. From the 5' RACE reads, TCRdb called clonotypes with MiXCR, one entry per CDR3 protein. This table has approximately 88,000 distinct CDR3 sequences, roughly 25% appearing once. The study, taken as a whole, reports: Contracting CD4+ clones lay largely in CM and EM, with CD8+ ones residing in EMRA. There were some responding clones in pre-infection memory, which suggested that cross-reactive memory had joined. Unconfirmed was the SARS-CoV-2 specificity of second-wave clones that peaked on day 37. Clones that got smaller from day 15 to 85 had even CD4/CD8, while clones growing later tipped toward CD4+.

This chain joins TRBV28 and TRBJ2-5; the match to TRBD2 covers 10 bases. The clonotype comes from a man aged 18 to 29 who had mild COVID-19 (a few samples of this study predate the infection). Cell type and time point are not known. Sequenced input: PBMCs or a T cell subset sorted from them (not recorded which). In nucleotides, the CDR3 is TGTGCCAGCAGTTTAGGCGAGCGGGGGGGCCTGGAGACCCAGTACTTC. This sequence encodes CASSLGERGGLETQYF.